This T cell receptor (beta chain) was identified in a study of cytomegalovirus exposure and HLA in healthy donors. The germline CDR1 and CDR2 sequences are SEHNR and FQNEAQ (reference sequence). V lost 4 bases and J lost 2; bases outside the gene matches: 8. The CDR3 consists of 15 residues. This clone was counted many times. The PCR made use of 60 Vbeta and 13 Jbeta primers. Measured with immunoSEQ multiplex PCR; TCRdb has only the in-frame clones, and not every one. The sample includes more than 140,000 clones, about 80% of them seen just once. V and J are TRBV7-9 and TRBJ2-7; 7 positions agree with TRBD2. Source material: PBMCs. This receptor was obtained from a man aged 30 to 39 in good health and CMV-seropositive. The CDR3 loop is CASSSEAGFPYEQYF. The CDR3 nucleotides read TGTGCCAGCAGCTCAGAAGCGGGGTTCCCCTACGAGCAGTACTTC.